This entry is about one T cell receptor (beta chain). Antigen specificity is unknown. TCRdb passed the 5' RACE reads through MiXCR, listing each CDR3 protein once. The table lists 130,000 to 150,000 distinct CDR3 sequences, approximately 6% of them singletons. The data belong to a study of T-cell memory formation after mild COVID-19. Across the study: There were largely donor-specific TCR clusters.

There are 19 residues in the CDR3. V lost 4 bases and J lost 5, with 29 bases in between. Findings and caveats of the study: Second-wave clones reaching peak frequency on day 37 lacked confirmed SARS-CoV-2 specificity. Mostly located in CM and EM were contracting CD4+ clones, with contracting CD8+ clones located in EMRA.

The rearrangement uses TRBV23-1 and TRBJ2-5; maybe TRBD2 (5 bases). TRBV23-1 is classed as an ORF, of uncertain function. The specimen was PBMCs or a T cell subset sorted from them (not recorded which). The origin of this receptor is an adult woman who had mild COVID-19 (a few samples of this study predate the infection). Cell type and time point are not known. CDR3 region: CASSRPLSGLRPGRETQYF. CDR3 nucleotides: TGCGCCAGCAGTCGCCCGTTGAGCGGCCTGAGGCCAGGCAGGGAGACCCAGTACTTC.